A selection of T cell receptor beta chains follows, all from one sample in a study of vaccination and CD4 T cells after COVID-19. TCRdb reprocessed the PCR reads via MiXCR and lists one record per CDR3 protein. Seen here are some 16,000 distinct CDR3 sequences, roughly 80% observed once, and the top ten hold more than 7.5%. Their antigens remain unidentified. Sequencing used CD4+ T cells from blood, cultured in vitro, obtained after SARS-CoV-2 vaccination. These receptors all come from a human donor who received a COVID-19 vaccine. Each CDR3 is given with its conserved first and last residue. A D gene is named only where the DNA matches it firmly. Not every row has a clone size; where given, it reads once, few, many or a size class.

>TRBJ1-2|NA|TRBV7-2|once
TGTGCCAGCAGCGAGGATCTGACAGTCTATGGCTACACCTTC
CASSEDLTVYGYTF
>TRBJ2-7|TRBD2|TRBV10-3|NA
TGTGCCATCAGTGACCACCTAGCGGGGGGGCGGAACGAGCAGTACTTC
CAISDHLAGGRNEQYF
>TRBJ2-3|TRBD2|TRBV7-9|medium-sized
TGTGCCAGCAGCGGAAGGGCCGGGGGGGATACGCAGTATTTT
CASSGRAGGDTQYF
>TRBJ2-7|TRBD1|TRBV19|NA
TGTGCCAGTAGTATTGGGACAGGGGCCCCCTACGAGCAGTACTTC
CASSIGTGAPYEQYF
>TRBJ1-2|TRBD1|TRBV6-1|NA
TGTGCCAGCAGCCGAAAACAGGGGGGGGATGGCTACACCTTC
CASSRKQGGDGYTF
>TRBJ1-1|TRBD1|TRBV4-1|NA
TGCGCCAGCAGCCAAGATCTTATTAGTCGGACAGGGGGCACTGAAGCTTTCTTT
CASSQDLISRTGGTEAFF
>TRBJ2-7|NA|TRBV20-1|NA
TGCAGTGCTAGAGATGCAGACAGGAGCTCCTACGAGCAGTACTTC
CSARDADRSSYEQYF
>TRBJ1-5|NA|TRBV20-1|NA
TGCAGTGCTAAAAGGTGGGGGCCGCAGGGCAATCAGCCCCAGCATTTT
CSAKRWGPQGNQPQHF
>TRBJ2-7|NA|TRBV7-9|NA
TGTGCCAGCAGCTTAAATGAGGCCTACGAGCAGTACTTC
CASSLNEAYEQYF
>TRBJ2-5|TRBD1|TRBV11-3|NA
TGTGCCAGCAGCTTAGATTCGGACAGGCAAGAGACCCAGTACTTC
CASSLDSDRQETQYF
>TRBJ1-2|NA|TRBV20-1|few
TGCAGTGCTAGGGATAACACAGATGGCTACACCTTC
CSARDNTDGYTF
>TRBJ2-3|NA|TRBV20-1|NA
TGCAGTGCTAGCCCGGGGACTTTGGTAGATACGCAGTATTTT
CSASPGTLVDTQYF
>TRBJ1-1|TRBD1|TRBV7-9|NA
TGTGCCAGCAGCCGTGGGACAGGTAACACTGAAGCTTTCTTT
CASSRGTGNTEAFF
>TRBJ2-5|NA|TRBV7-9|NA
TGTGCCAGCAGCTTAGGTCAAGGCAGCTCGTCGTCCCCAGAGACCCAGTACTTC
CASSLGQGSSSSPETQYF
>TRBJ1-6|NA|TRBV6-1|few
TGTGCCAGCATCCCAGGGGCGAGCTCCTATAATTCACCCCTCCACTTT
CASIPGASSYNSPLHF
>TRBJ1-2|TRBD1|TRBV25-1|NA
TGTGCCAGCACAGACAGGGGCTATGGCTACACCTTC
CASTDRGYGYTF
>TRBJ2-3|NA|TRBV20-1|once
TGCACATGCAATATAGGGGTCACAGATACGCAGTATTTT
CTCNIGVTDTQYF
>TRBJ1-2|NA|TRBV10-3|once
TGTGCCATCAGTCCCTTAGAGGGACCCTACACCTTC
CAISPLEGPYTF
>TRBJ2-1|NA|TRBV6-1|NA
TGTGCCAGCATCGGTCTGGGGGAGTACAATGAGCAGTTCTTC
CASIGLGEYNEQFF
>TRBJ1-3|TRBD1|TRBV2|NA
TGTGCCAGCCGCAGAAGGACGGGACAGGGGACTGGAAACACCATATATTTT
CASRRRTGQGTGNTIYF
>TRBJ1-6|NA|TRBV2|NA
TGTGCCAGCAGTACCACAGATAATTCACCCCTCCACTTT
CASSTTDNSPLHF
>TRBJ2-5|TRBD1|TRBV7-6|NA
TGTGCCAGCAGCTTCTCAGGACAGGGGGGTTTGGAGACCCAGTACTTC
CASSFSGQGGLETQYF
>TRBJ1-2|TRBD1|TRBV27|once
TGTGCCAGCAGTTATAAGGTGGACGTGGTAGGGGGCCCATATGGCTACACCTTC
CASSYKVDVVGGPYGYTF
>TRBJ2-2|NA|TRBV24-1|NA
TGTGCCACCAGTGGTCGTTGGGCAGGAGAAACCGGGGAGCTGTTTTTT
CATSGRWAGETGELFF
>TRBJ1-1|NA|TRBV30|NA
TGTGCCTGGAGTGTACGGGACACGGGGGCTTTCTTT
CAWSVRDTGAFF
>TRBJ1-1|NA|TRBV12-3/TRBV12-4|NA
TGTGCCAGCAGTTCGACAGCCTTTGAAGCTTTCTTT
CASSSTAFEAFF
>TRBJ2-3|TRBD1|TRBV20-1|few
TGCAGTGCCCTAGATGGGACAGACACAGATACGCAGTATTTT
CSALDGTDTDTQYF
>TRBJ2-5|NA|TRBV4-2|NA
TGTGCCGGCAGCCCCGGATTACAAGAGACCCAGTACTTC
CAGSPGLQETQYF
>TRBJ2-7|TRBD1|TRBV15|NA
TGTGCCACCAGCAGAGAAGGGGGCGGCACCTCCTACGAGCAGTACTTC
CATSREGGGTSYEQYF
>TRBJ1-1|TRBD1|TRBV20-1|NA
TGCAGTGCTAGGAGAGGACAGGACACTGAAGCTTTCTTT
CSARRGQDTEAFF
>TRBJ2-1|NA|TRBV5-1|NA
TGCGCCAGCAGCCCTTACCTACGGGGTGGCGATGAGCAGTTCTTC
CASSPYLRGGDEQFF
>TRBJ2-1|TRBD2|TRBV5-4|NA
TGTGCCAGCAGCTCGACTAGCTGGAGCTCCTACAATGAGCAGTTCTTC
CASSSTSWSSYNEQFF
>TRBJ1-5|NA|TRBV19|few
TGTGCCAGTAGTGTACTACAGGGAAATCAGCCCCAGCATTTT
CASSVLQGNQPQHF
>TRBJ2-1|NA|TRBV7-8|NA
TGTGCCAGCAGCTTTGACCAGGGATCCTACAATGAGCAGTTCTTC
CASSFDQGSYNEQFF
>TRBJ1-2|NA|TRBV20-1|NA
TGCAGTGCTATACGGGGGCCCGTCTACACCTTC
CSAIRGPVYTF
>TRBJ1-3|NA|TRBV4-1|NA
TGCGCCAGCAGCCAAGATGGGGGCTCTGGAAACACCATATATTTT
CASSQDGGSGNTIYF
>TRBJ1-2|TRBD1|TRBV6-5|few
TGTGCCAGCAGTTCCGCCCGTGGGACAGGGGCTGGCTACACCTTC
CASSSARGTGAGYTF
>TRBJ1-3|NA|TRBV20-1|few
TGCAGTGCTAGAGAGACCCCTGTAAACACCATATATTTT
CSARETPVNTIYF
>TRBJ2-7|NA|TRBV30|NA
TGTGCCTGGGAGTTCCTACATAAGCAGTACTTC
CAWEFLHKQYF
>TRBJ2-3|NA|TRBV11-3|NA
TGTGCCAGCAGCCCGTTCGAGGAAACAGATACGCAGTATTTT
CASSPFEETDTQYF
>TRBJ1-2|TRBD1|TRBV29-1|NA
TGCAGCGGCCGGGACAGGAGAGACTATGGCTACACCTTC
CSGRDRRDYGYTF
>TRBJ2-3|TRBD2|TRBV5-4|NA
TGTGCCAGCAGCTGGGCGGGGGGAGTTAGCACAGATACGCAGTATTTT
CASSWAGGVSTDTQYF
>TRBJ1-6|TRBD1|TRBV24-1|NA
TGTGCCACCAGTAGGGACAGATATTCACCCCTCCACTTT
CATSRDRYSPLHF
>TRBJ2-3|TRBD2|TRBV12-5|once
TGTGCTAGTGGTTCCCAACTAGCGGGGGTAACAGATACGCAGTATTTT
CASGSQLAGVTDTQYF
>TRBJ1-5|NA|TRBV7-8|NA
TGTGCCAGCAGCTTAGGCCAGAATCAGCCCCAGCATTTT
CASSLGQNQPQHF
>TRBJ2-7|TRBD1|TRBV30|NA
TGTGCCTGGGGCCGACAGGGTTTCTCCTACGAGCAGTACTTC
CAWGRQGFSYEQYF